This entry concerns a single TCR beta chain. Its target is unknown. The record originates from a study of cytomegalovirus exposure and HLA in healthy donors. The ends lost 2 bases at V and 4 bases at J; junction bases unmatched: 14. Germline loops: CDR1 LGHNA, CDR2 YNFKEQ. CDR3 size: 20 residues. Study results and caveats: With DRB1 most and HLA-C fewest, TCR association rates differed between HLA loci in a later analysis.

Primers for the PCR totalled 60 Vbeta and 13 Jbeta. Assay: immunoSEQ multiplex PCR; the TCRdb copy retains only in-frame clones and omits some. The sample yields about 110,000 clones, less than 80% seen once. The TCR sequence derives from a woman in her twenties or thirties in good health and CMV-seronegative. The specimen was PBMCs. The chain couples TRBV4-2 to TRBJ2-2; 12 bases are a match to TRBD2. CDR3 coding DNA: TGTGCCAGCAGCCAAAGTTATGGGCTAGCGGGAGGGCCAGGCACCGGGGAGCTGTTTTTT. Its protein is CASSQSYGLAGGPGTGELFF.